What follows are 29 T cell receptor beta chains derived from one specimen sequenced in a study of blood T cell repertoires in COVID-19. Produced via immunoSEQ multiplex PCR; TCRdb's table is partial and in-frame only. The data show roughly 200,000 clones, 70% to 90% seen once. Material: peripheral blood. The receptors shown here come from a man in his sixties with acute or convalescent COVID-19.

The V call is TRBV18, the J call TRBJ1-3; weak D call: TRBD1 (5 bases). The germline CDR1 and CDR2 sequences are KGHSH and LQKENI. Deletions cut 3 bases from V and 0 bases from J, with 21 bases between. CDR3 length equals 19 residues. CDR3 in amino acids: CASSPARGSIQSSGNTIYF. In DNA form, the CDR3 reads TGTGCCAGCTCACCCGCAAGGGGATCTATTCAGAGCTCTGGAAACACCATATATTTT. The full variable domain, rest sourced from reference TRBV18 and TRBJ1-3, is NAGVMQNPRHLVRRRGQEARLRCSPMKGHSHVYWYRQLPEEGLKFMVYLQKENIIDESGMPKERFSAEFPKEGPSILRIQQVVRGDSAAYFCASSPARGSIQSSGNTIYFGEGSWLTVV.

The chain is built from TRBV5-4 and TRBJ2-2, with D perhaps matching TRBD1 (6 bases). This CDR3 contains 17 residues. Germline V gene lookup returns CDR1 SGHNT and CDR2 YYREEE (reference sequence). Trimming left V 0 bases short and J 1 base short, with 13 bases between. CDR3 residues: CASSLAGSTGNTGELFF. CDR3 in DNA: TGTGCCAGCAGCTTGGCAGGCTCGACAGGGAACACCGGGGAGCTGTTTTTT.

The chain joins TRBV14 to TRBJ1-2; the D gene is possibly TRBD1 (5 bases). The V gene lost 3 bases and the J gene lost 5 bases, with 13 bases spanning the gap. The CDR3 consists of 14 residues. From germline, CDR1 is SGHDN and CDR2 FVKESK. CDR3 nucleotide sequence: TGTGCCAGCAGCCACGCACAGGTCCCATATGGCTACACCTTC. This translates into CASSHAQVPYGYTF.

The CDR3 sequence: CASSPRSTAGISNQPQHF. For the CDR3, the DNA is TGTGCCAGCAGCCCAAGAAGTACCGCCGGGATTAGCAATCAGCCCCAGCATTTT. This chain uses TRBV7-2 with TRBJ1-5, with D unclear. The V end was cut by 5 bases, the J end by 0 bases, with 20 bases between. The germline gives CDR1 SGHTA, CDR2 FQGNSA. The CDR3 consists of 18 residues.

The chain combines TRBV6-5 with TRBJ1-2; no reliable D call. Between the trimmed V and J ends, which lost 8 bases and 7 bases, there was a span of 17 bases. CDR1 is MNHEY and CDR2 is SVGAGI in the germline V gene. There are 13 residues in the CDR3. In DNA form, the CDR3 reads TGTGCCAGCCAACCCGGGGATTGGATTGGCTACACCTTC. It encodes CASQPGDWIGYTF.

This clone has a handful of counts. J is TRBJ1-2 and V is TRBV9; 8 positions match TRBD1. This CDR3 spans 15 amino acids. The germline gives CDR1 SGDLS, CDR2 YYNGEE. V was clipped by 0 bases and J by 6 bases; unmatched bases: 7. This CDR3 reads CASSVGRTGSHGYTF. DNA for the CDR3: TGTGCCAGCAGCGTAGGGAGGACAGGGAGCCATGGCTACACCTTC. Combining the CDR3 with reference TRBV9 and TRBJ1-2 gives the whole variable domain DSGVTQTPKHLITATGQRVTLRCSPRSGDLSVYWYQQSLDQGLQFLIQYYNGEERAKGNILERFSAQQFPDLHSELNLSSLELGDSALYFCASSVGRTGSHGYTFGSGTRLTVV.

The chain employs TRBV7-3 and TRBJ1-2; 12 bases fit TRBD1. Per the germline V gene, CDR1 is SGHTA and CDR2 is FQGTGA. The CDR3 covers 15 residues. The trim removed 5 bases at V and 8 bases at J, leaving 9 bases unmatched. CDR3 protein: CASSAAGTGGAGYTF. The CDR3 bases are TGTGCCAGCAGCGCCGCCGGGACAGGGGGCGCCGGCTACACCTTC.

The genes are TRBV5-6 and TRBJ2-3, with 10 bases matching TRBD2. The germline V gene encodes CDR1 SGHDT and CDR2 YYEEEE. This CDR3 has 14 amino acids. Trimming at V came to 6 bases and at J to 6 bases, leaving 7 bases not matched to a gene. This CDR3 reads CASTQAGGPDTQYF. The CDR3 DNA reads TGTGCCAGCACCCAAGCGGGGGGGCCCGATACGCAGTATTTT.

The chain combines TRBV7-8 with TRBJ1-5; the match to TRBD1 covers 9 bases. Germline V gene data show CDR1 as SGHVS and CDR2 as FQNEAQ. V dropped 2 bases and J dropped 2; count of bases not matched to a gene: 16. The length of the CDR3 is 20 residues. The CDR3 protein is CASSLRGVTGGFHGNQPQHF. The DNA of the CDR3 is TGTGCCAGCAGCTTAAGGGGGGTGACAGGGGGATTTCACGGCAATCAGCCCCAGCATTTT.

The gene calls are TRBV15 and TRBJ2-3; 8 positions match TRBD1. Germline trimming cut 2 bases from V and 4 bases from J; bases unmatched to any gene: 14. The germline V gene encodes CDR1 LNHNV and CDR2 YYDKDF (reference sequence). The CDR3 totals 18 residues. The CDR3 nucleotides read TGTGCCACCAGCAGAACCTACGGGACAGGAATTTCGGCAGATACGCAGTATTTT. Translated, it gives CATSRTYGTGISADTQYF.

The gene calls are TRBV5-4 and TRBJ2-3, with 9 bases that match TRBD1. V lost 5 bases, J lost 5 bases, and 6 bases stayed unmatched. Germline CDR1 SGHNT, CDR2 YYREEE (reference sequence). This CDR3 region has 14 residues. CDR3 in amino acids: CASRKQGAKDTQYF. In DNA, the CDR3 is TGTGCCAGCAGAAAACAGGGGGCGAAAGATACGCAGTATTTT.

The V call is TRBV15, the J call TRBJ1-6; no firm D call. V lost 0 bases and J lost 1, with 7 bases in between. CDR3 length: 16 residues. The V gene's germline CDR1 is LNHNV and CDR2 YYDKDF (reference sequence). CDR3 DNA sequence: TGTGCCACCAGCAGAGATAGTAGTTCCTATAATTCACCCCTCCACTTT. Residues: CATSRDSSSYNSPLHF. Together with reference TRBV15 and TRBJ1-6, the CDR3 gives the full variable domain: DAMVIQNPRYQVTQFGKPVTLSCSQTLNHNVMYWYQQKSSQAPKLLFHYYDKDFNNEADTPDNFQSRRPNTSFCFLDIRSPGLGDTAMYLCATSRDSSSYNSPLHFGNGTRLTVT.

The J gene is TRBJ1-4, the V gene TRBV2; 7 positions match TRBD1. From germline, CDR1 is SNHLY and CDR2 FYNNEI. The V and J ends lost 7 bases and 5 bases, in that order; junction bases with no gene match: 4. The CDR3 is 13 amino acids. The CDR3 is CASKGTVNEKLFF. CDR3 DNA sequence: TGTGCCAGCAAAGGGACAGTGAATGAAAAACTGTTTTTT.

The rearrangement joins TRBV11-2 to TRBJ2-1; 10 nucleotides match TRBD1. This CDR3 contains 16 residues. Germline trimming cut 5 bases from V and 4 bases from J; bases unmatched to any gene: 8. Germline V gene lookup returns CDR1 SGHAT and CDR2 FQNNGV. The CDR3: CASSNLGDRGYNEQFF. As DNA, the CDR3 is TGTGCCAGCAGCAACCTCGGGGACAGGGGATACAATGAGCAGTTCTTC.

V usage is TRBV3-1 (or the pseudogene TRBV3-2) and J usage is TRBJ2-2; D may be TRBD1 (6 bases). This CDR3 spans 13 amino acids. Trimming left V 2 bases short and J 6 bases short, with 7 bases between. CDR1 LGHDT and CDR2 YNNKEL come from the germline V gene (reference sequence). In DNA, the CDR3 is TGTGCCAGCAGCCAAAACAGGGCCGGGGAGCTGTTTTTT. Its translation is CASSQNRAGELFF.

The V call is TRBV7-3, the J call TRBJ2-7; 8 bases fit TRBD1. The junction had 7 bases not matched to a gene; V was cut back by 2 bases and J by 4 bases. CDR1 SGHTA and CDR2 FQGTGA come from the germline V gene. The CDR3 runs 15 residues. The CDR3 DNA reads TGTGCCAGCAGCTTAGCCGCAGGGGGCAGGTACGAGCAGTACTTC. Its translation is CASSLAAGGRYEQYF.

The V and J genes are TRBV7-3 and TRBJ2-1, with 8 bases matching TRBD1. The CDR3 consists of 14 residues. J was trimmed by 8 bases and V by 4 bases; bases with no gene match: 7. Germline V lookup: CDR1 SGHTA, CDR2 FQGTGA. The CDR3 is CASSSTGQGHEQFF. CDR3 sequence (DNA): TGTGCCAGCAGCTCGACTGGACAGGGCCATGAGCAGTTCTTC.

This chain joins TRBV12-5 and TRBJ1-6; the D is unclear. The ends were cut back, 2 bases at V and 7 bases at J, with 6 bases in the middle. Germline V gene data show CDR1 as LGHNT and CDR2 as FRNRAP. The CDR3 runs 13 residues. The CDR3 nucleotides are TGTGCTAGTGGTTTGAGGGAGAATTCACCCCTCCACTTT. It is translated as CASGLRENSPLHF.

This clone showed up just once. The chain couples TRBV19 to TRBJ2-4; TRBD1 agrees at 10 bases. Trimming removed 4 bases from V and 8 bases from J; junction bases left unmatched: 11. Germline V gene lookup returns CDR1 LNHDA and CDR2 SQIVND (reference sequence). This CDR3 spans 16 amino acids. This CDR3 is CASSTGRTGGRDIQYF. CDR3 nucleotides: TGTGCCAGTAGTACCGGCCGGACAGGGGGTAGAGACATTCAGTACTTC.

This sequence joins TRBV6-1 and TRBJ1-6, with TRBD1 matching 7 bases. The CDR3 runs to 18 residues. Germline V gene data show CDR1 as MNHNS and CDR2 as SASEGT. With V trimmed by 2 bases and J by 3 bases, 10 bases remained unmatched. The CDR3 loop reads CASSEQYRGPNYNSPLHF. The CDR3 nucleotides read TGTGCCAGCAGTGAACAATACAGGGGCCCTAACTATAATTCACCCCTCCACTTT.

This clone was recorded a few times. The chain recombines TRBV2 with TRBJ1-5, with a possible D match to TRBD1 (6 bases). Trimming took 6 bases from V and 2 from J, leaving 14 bases between them. The CDR3 length is 15 residues. Germline V CDR1 and CDR2: SNHLY, FYNNEI. The CDR3 bases are TGTGCCAGCAGGGGAGGGGAGGGGGGCAATCAGCCCCAGCATTTT. It specifies CASRGGEGGNQPQHF.

Regarding this clone: The junction and the germline gene differ at one end; a read error may be behind it. V is TRBV18 and J is TRBJ2-1, with TRBD2 matching 12 bases. Germline V lookup: CDR1 KGHSH, CDR2 LQKENI. CDR3 length: 17 residues. CDR3 in amino acids: CANSRSLAGGSYNEQFF. Written as DNA, the CDR3 is TGTGCCAACTCACGGTCCCTAGCGGGGGGGTCTTACAATGAGCAGTTCTTC.

This clone showed up just once. This chain links TRBV9 with TRBJ1-3, with a tentative D call TRBD1 (6 bases). The CDR3 is 16 residues long. Germline V lookup: CDR1 SGDLS, CDR2 YYNGEE. V lost 3 bases, J lost 0 bases, and 13 bases lay in between. CDR3 region: CASSGLYRASGNTIYF. CDR3 DNA: TGTGCCAGCAGCGGACTTTACAGGGCCTCTGGAAACACCATATATTTT.

The genes are TRBV27 and TRBJ1-2; 8 bases line up with TRBD1. J gave up 4 bases and V 3 bases, and 7 bases lay outside the gene matches. Germline loops: CDR1 MNHEY, CDR2 SMNVEV (reference sequence). The CDR3 is 15 amino acids. For the CDR3, the DNA is TGTGCCAGCAGTTTCGGGACAGGCCAGCTCTATGGCTACACCTTC. Translation: CASSFGTGQLYGYTF.

The genes are TRBV4-1 and TRBJ1-2; D is unclear. Germline V gives CDR1 MGHRA, CDR2 YSYEKL. This CDR3 region has 12 residues. Trimming shortened V by 0 bases and J by 8 bases, and 7 bases separated the two germline ends. This chain's CDR3 is CASSQDGEGYTF. The CDR3 coding sequence is TGCGCCAGCAGCCAAGATGGGGAGGGCTACACCTTC.

The chain uses TRBV6-5 and TRBJ2-2, with a weak D call TRBD2 (6 bases). The V gene's germline CDR1 is MNHEY and CDR2 SVGAGI. This CDR3 is built from 14 residues. V dropped 7 bases and J dropped 3 bases, with 12 bases sitting between them. The CDR3 spells CASTNRDYTGELFF. Here the CDR3 DNA reads TGTGCCAGCACTAACCGGGACTACACCGGGGAGCTGTTTTTT.

The rearrangement links TRBV5-1 to TRBJ1-1; 7 positions match TRBD1. Losses at the gene ends were 5 bases for V and 5 bases for J; bases not matched to a gene: 9. CDR1 is SGHRS and CDR2 is YFSETQ in the germline V gene. The CDR3 sequence is 14 residues long. CDR3 nucleotides: TGCGCCAGCAGACGCACGACAGGGTCGACTGAAGCTTTCTTT. Translation: CASRRTTGSTEAFF. The full variable domain, with the rest looked up from reference TRBV5-1 and TRBJ1-1, is KAGVTQTPRYLIKTRGQQVTLSCSPISGHRSVSWYQQTPGQGLQFLFEYFSETQRNKGNFPGRFSGRQFSNSRSEMNVSTLELGDSALYLCASRRTTGSTEAFFGQGTRLTVV.

The rearrangement uses TRBV5-1 and TRBJ2-1; no clear D. Germline CDR1 and CDR2: SGHRS and YFSETQ. CDR3 length: 17 amino acids. The V end lost 2 bases, the J end lost 4 bases, and 19 bases lay between the germline ends. The CDR3: CASSLQTRVSGYNEQFF. CDR3 nucleotide sequence: TGCGCCAGCAGCTTACAAACTCGGGTCTCCGGATACAATGAGCAGTTCTTC.

The rearrangement uses TRBV30 and TRBJ2-3, with TRBD1 matching 10 bases. Germline CDR1 and CDR2: GTSNPN and SVGIG (reference sequence). J lost 2 bases, V lost 7 bases, and 9 bases had no gene match. The CDR3 runs 15 residues. The CDR3 DNA reads as TGTGCCTTGCTAGGACAGGGGGTCCCCACAGATACGCAGTATTTT. Translated, it gives CALLGQGVPTDTQYF.